This TCR beta chain was identified during a study of cytomegalovirus exposure and HLA in healthy donors. The sample holds one count of this clone. The antigen is undetermined. CDR1 and CDR2 (germline): MGHRA, YSYEKL. The length of the CDR3 is 16 residues. V shed 4 bases and J shed 0 bases, with 14 bases lying between them. PCR amplification relied on 60 Vbeta primers (plus 13 Jbeta primers). The repertoire was sequenced with immunoSEQ multiplex PCR; TCRdb's copy has only in-frame clones and lacks some. The data show approximately 240,000 clones, approximately 84% seen once. Broader study findings: Per a prior analysis, the majority of TCR beta V segments were productive roughly 87% or roughly 30% of the time. When analyzed later, the rates of TCR association showed variation by HLA locus, with DRB1 the most and HLA-C the fewest. The study recorded 150 to 200 TCR beta chains that were cytomegalovirus-associated.

The source is a woman aged 35 to 49 in good health and CMV-seronegative. Sequenced input: PBMCs. The rearrangement joins TRBV4-1 to TRBJ2-3; maybe TRBD1 (6 bases). The CDR3 sequence: CASSLLGTGSTDTQYF. The CDR3 DNA reads TGCGCCAGCAGCCTACTAGGAACAGGGAGCACAGATACGCAGTATTTT.